The clone carrying this T cell receptor (beta chain) was counted a few times. The entry originates in a study of T-cell memory formation after mild COVID-19. Background on the study: TCR clusters were mostly confined to one donor each.

The CDR3 contains 17 residues. V gave up 6 bases and J gave up 6 bases, with 26 bases separating them. TCRdb recomputed calls from the 5' RACE reads with MiXCR, one row per CDR3 protein. The repertoire holds 350,000 or so distinct CDR3 sequences, with 20% to 25% as singletons. This rearrangement joins TRBV12-3 or TRBV12-4 to TRBJ1-2; D is perhaps TRBD1 (5 bases). The sequenced sample was PBMCs or a T cell subset sorted from them (not recorded which). The clonotype was recovered from a young man who had mild COVID-19 (a few samples of this study predate the infection). Cell type and time point are not known. CDR3 residues: CASRPLTVATRGDGYTF. The CDR3 coding sequence is TGTGCCAGCAGACCCCTGACAGTCGCAACGCGAGGGGATGGCTACACCTTC.